A single sample is the source of the 10 T cell receptor beta chains below, sequenced in a study of vaccination effects on CD4 cells after COVID-19. Data came from immunoSEQ multiplex PCR; TCRdb stores just in-frame clones and leaves some out. The repertoire includes fewer than 75,000 clones, nearly 80% of them detected once, and about 4.5% sits in the top ten. These receptors have no identified antigens. The culture ran for roughly ten days before CD4+ T cells were isolated. Two doses of BNT162b2 or mRNA-1273 vaccine were administered to participants. The material was CD4+ T cells from PBMCs cultured without peptide, obtained after COVID-19 vaccination. Source of these receptors: a human donor who received a COVID-19 vaccine.

V and J are TRBV27 and TRBJ2-7; D possibly corresponds to TRBD2 (5 bases). Trimming shortened V by 5 bases and J by 5 bases, and 28 bases separated the two germline ends. This CDR3 has 18 amino acids. Looked up from germline, CDR1 is MNHEY and CDR2 is SMNVEV (reference sequence). CDR3 sequence (DNA): TGTGCCAGCAGTCCTCTGACCTATTTCGGAGGAGTCGCCCACGAGCAGTACTTC. Translated: CASSPLTYFGGVAHEQYF.

This chain uses TRBV18 with TRBJ2-2; D call uncertain. This CDR3 comprises 13 residues. The germline V and J ends were trimmed by 2 bases and 9 bases, with 10 bases remaining between them. Germline V CDR1 and CDR2: KGHSH, LQKENI. The CDR3 loop is CASSPGPHRELFF. The CDR3 region has the DNA TGTGCCAGCTCACCAGGACCGCACCGGGAGCTGTTTTTT. Based on the CDR3 plus reference TRBV18 and TRBJ2-2, the full variable domain is NAGVMQNPRHLVRRRGQEARLRCSPMKGHSHVYWYRQLPEEGLKFMVYLQKENIIDESGMPKERFSAEFPKEGPSILRIQQVVRGDSAAYFCASSPGPHRELFFGEGSRLTVL.

The chain couples TRBV7-2 to TRBJ1-2; maybe TRBD1 (5 bases). The CDR3 sequence is 15 residues long. Per germline, CDR1 SGHTA and CDR2 FQGNSA. The V end was cut by 1 base, the J end by 4 bases, with 13 bases between. CDR3 residues: CASSLGMGRIYGYTF. The CDR3 DNA is TGTGCCAGCAGCTTAGGTATGGGACGGATCTATGGCTACACCTTC.

The chain is built from TRBV4-2 and TRBJ2-7, with D uncertain. Per germline, CDR1 LGHNA and CDR2 YNFKEQ. V lost 4 bases to trimming and J lost 4 bases, with 20 bases between them. This CDR3 comprises 16 residues. CDR3 coding DNA: TGTGCCAGCAGCCCGTCAGGCCCACTGTTCGGGTACGAGCAGTACTTC. Its translation: CASSPSGPLFGYEQYF.

This sequence joins TRBV6-5 and TRBJ2-7; TRBD2 is a possible D gene (6 bases). There are 15 residues in the CDR3. Looked up from germline, CDR1 is MNHEY and CDR2 is SVGAGI. The V end was cut by 0 bases, the J end by 5 bases, with 14 bases between. The CDR3 sequence: CASSYSGGEVDEQYF. The CDR3 bases are TGTGCCAGCAGTTACTCCGGAGGGGAGGTGGACGAGCAGTACTTC.

This clone has more than one count but fewer than ten. This chain links TRBV5-1 with TRBJ2-3, with 7 bases fitting TRBD1. CDR3 length: 14 amino acids. The germline V gene has CDR1 SGHRS and CDR2 YFSETQ. V lost 0 bases, J lost 4 bases, and 2 bases stayed unmatched. In DNA form, the CDR3 reads TGCGCCAGCAGCTTGGGGCAGGGGGCAGATACGCAGTATTTT. Translated, it gives CASSLGQGADTQYF. The full variable domain, rest sourced from reference TRBV5-1 and TRBJ2-3, is KAGVTQTPRYLIKTRGQQVTLSCSPISGHRSVSWYQQTPGQGLQFLFEYFSETQRNKGNFPGRFSGRQFSNSRSEMNVSTLELGDSALYLCASSLGQGADTQYFGPGTRLTVL.

DNA for the CDR3: TGTGCCAGCAGCCAAGACAGGGCTCGTACGCAGTATTTT. The encoded protein is CASSQDRARTQYF. This chain links TRBV11-2 with TRBJ2-3, with 7 bases matching TRBD1. V was clipped by 5 bases and J by 8 bases; unmatched bases: 7. Germline CDR1 is SGHAT and CDR2 is FQNNGV. The CDR3 has 13 residues.

The chain employs TRBV28 and TRBJ2-1; D gene ambiguous. Germline loops: CDR1 MDHEN, CDR2 SYDVKM. The CDR3 sequence is 11 residues long. V gave up 3 bases and J gave up 7 bases, with 4 bases separating them. The CDR3: CASSLTNEQFF. The CDR3, as DNA: TGTGCCAGCAGTTTGACAAATGAGCAGTTCTTC.

V gene TRBV11-2 combines with J gene TRBJ2-7; D unresolved. The CDR3 totals 15 residues. CDR1 is SGHAT and CDR2 is FQNNGV in the germline V gene. Between the trimmed V and J ends, which lost 1 base and 5 bases, there was a span of 15 bases. In DNA, the CDR3 is TGTGCCAGCAGCTTAGGCAGAAGAAGACTTAACGAGCAGTACTTC. Translated: CASSLGRRRLNEQYF.

The chain links TRBV11-3 to TRBJ2-1; TRBD1 aligns across 9 bases. V lost 5 bases to trimming and J lost 1 base; unmatched junction nucleotides: 6. Germline V CDR1 and CDR2: SGHNT, YENEEA. The length of the CDR3 is 16 residues. The CDR3, as DNA: TGTGCCAGCAGCACAGGGGGGACAGGGTCCTACAATGAGCAGTTCTTC. The encoded protein is CASSTGGTGSYNEQFF. The full variable domain, its missing parts supplied by reference TRBV11-3 and TRBJ2-1, is EAGVVQSPRYKIIEKKQPVAFWCNPISGHNTLYWYLQNLGQGPELLIRYENEEAVDDSQLPKDRFSAERLKGVDSTLKIQPAELGDSAVYLCASSTGGTGSYNEQFFGPGTRLTVL.